This T cell receptor beta chain was retrieved from a study of cytomegalovirus exposure and HLA in healthy donors. This PCR relied on a set of 60 Vbeta primers and 13 Jbeta primers. Measured with immunoSEQ multiplex PCR; TCRdb has only the in-frame clones, and not every one. The table includes fewer than 150,000 clones, approximately 80% detected once. Trimming cost V 5 bases and J 1 base; bases outside gene matches: 4. The CDR3 length is 15 residues. Per germline, CDR1 LNHDA and CDR2 SQIVND (reference sequence). On this clone: Its matching antigen is unknown.

Overall study findings and caveats: HLA restriction was apparent for most CMV-associated TCR beta chains in a later analysis. Testing in vitro showed a few CMV-associated chains specific for CMV antigens. Analysis performed later found about 18,000 TCR beta sequences associated with HLA alleles at 0.05 false discovery rate. An observed cluster of highly shared sequence variants was recorded as a likely sequencing artifact.

The V call is TRBV19, the J call TRBJ2-2; TRBD2 agrees at 7 bases. The origin of this receptor is a man aged 30 to 45 in good health and CMV-seronegative. Sequenced: PBMCs. The DNA for the CDR3 is TGTGCCAGTAGTCTATTAGCGGGGAACACCGGGGAGCTGTTTTTT. It specifies CASSLLAGNTGELFF.